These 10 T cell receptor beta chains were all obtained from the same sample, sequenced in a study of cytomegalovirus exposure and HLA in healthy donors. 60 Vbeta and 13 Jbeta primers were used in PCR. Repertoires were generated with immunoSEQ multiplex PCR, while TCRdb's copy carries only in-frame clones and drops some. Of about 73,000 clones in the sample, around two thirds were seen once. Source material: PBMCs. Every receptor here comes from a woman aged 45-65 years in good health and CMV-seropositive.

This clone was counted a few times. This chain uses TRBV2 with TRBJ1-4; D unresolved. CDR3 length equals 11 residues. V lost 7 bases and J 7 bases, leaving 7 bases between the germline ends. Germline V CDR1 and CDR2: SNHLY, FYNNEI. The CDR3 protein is CASKESEKLFF. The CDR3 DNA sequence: TGTGCCAGCAAAGAGAGTGAAAAACTGTTTTTT.

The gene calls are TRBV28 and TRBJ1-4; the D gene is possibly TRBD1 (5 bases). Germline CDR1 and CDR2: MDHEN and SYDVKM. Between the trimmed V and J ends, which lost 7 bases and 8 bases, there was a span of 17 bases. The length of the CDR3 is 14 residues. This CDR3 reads CASTNPSRGEKLFF. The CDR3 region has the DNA TGTGCCAGCACAAATCCCTCCCGGGGGGAAAAACTGTTTTTT.

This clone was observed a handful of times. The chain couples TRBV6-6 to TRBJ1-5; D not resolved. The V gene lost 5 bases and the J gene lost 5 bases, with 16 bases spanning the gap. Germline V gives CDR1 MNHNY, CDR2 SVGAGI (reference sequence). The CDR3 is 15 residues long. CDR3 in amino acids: CASSPTGILYQPQHF. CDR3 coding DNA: TGTGCCAGCAGTCCCACGGGGATACTTTATCAGCCCCAGCATTTT.

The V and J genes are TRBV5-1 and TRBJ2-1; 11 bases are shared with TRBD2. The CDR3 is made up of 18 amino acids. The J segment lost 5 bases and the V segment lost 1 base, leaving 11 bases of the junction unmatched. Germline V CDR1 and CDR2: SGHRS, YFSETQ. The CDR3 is CASSLWSRLAGLDNEQFF. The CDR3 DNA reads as TGCGCCAGCAGCTTGTGGTCCCGACTAGCGGGGCTTGACAATGAGCAGTTCTTC.

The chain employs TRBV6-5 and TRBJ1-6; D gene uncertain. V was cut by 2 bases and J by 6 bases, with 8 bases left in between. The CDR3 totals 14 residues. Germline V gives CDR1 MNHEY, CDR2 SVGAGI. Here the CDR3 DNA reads TGTGCCAGCAGTTACGGCGGCTCTAATTCACCCCTCCACTTT. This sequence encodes CASSYGGSNSPLHF.

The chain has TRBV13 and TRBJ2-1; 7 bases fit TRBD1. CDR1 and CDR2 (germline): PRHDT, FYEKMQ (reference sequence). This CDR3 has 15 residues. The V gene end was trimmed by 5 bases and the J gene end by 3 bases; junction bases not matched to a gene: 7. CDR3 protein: CASSAGQENYNEQFF. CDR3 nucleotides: TGTGCCAGCAGCGCCGGACAGGAAAACTACAATGAGCAGTTCTTC.

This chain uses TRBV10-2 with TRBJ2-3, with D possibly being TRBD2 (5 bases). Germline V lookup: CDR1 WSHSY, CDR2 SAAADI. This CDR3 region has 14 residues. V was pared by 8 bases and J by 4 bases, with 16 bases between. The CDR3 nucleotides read TGCGCCAGCGGACTCGACATGGAATCAGATACGCAGTATTTT. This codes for CASGLDMESDTQYF.

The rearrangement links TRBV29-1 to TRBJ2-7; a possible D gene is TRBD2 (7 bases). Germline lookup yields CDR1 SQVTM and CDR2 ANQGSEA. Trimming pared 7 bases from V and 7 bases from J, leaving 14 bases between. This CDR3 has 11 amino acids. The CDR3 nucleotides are TGCAGCGGGCGGGGAGGGGGTGAGCAGTACGTC. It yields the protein CSGRGGGEQYV.

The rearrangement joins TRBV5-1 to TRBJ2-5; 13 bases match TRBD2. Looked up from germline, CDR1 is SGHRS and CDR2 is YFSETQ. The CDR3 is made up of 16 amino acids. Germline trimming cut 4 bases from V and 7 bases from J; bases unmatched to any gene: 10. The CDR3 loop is CASSPDPRLAGGTQYF. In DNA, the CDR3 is TGCGCCAGCAGCCCCGACCCACGACTAGCGGGGGGGACCCAGTACTTC.

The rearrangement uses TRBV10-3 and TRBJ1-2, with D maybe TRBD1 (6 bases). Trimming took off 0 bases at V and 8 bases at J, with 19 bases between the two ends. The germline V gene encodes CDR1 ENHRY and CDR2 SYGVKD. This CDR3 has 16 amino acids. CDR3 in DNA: TGTGCCATCAGTGAGTCGATTGGGGGCCCCCTCGACGGCTACACCTTC. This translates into CAISESIGGPLDGYTF.